The entry that follows covers one T cell receptor beta chain sequence. Treatment reported: 19 received Ad26.COV2.S at low or high dose, single or two shots; a few received placebo; per-sample allocation not given. On day 63 after the first injection, vaccine and placebo recipients gave samples. The data stem from a study of Ad26.COV2.S vaccination and SARS-CoV-2 variants. Profiling relied on immunoSEQ multiplex PCR, and the TCRdb table lists in-frame clones only, not all of them. The table lists about 410,000 clones, roughly 90% of them singletons. This TCR derives from a person between 18 and 65 years old who received the Ad26.COV2.S COVID-19 vaccine or a placebo. The sequencing used peripheral blood, collected in a trial of Ad26.COV2.S vaccine versus placebo.

The CDR3 spells CASSPRGKSSYNSPLHF. CDR3 DNA sequence: TGTGCCAGTAGTCCTCGGGGAAAGAGCTCCTATAATTCACCCCTCCACTTT. The chain uses TRBV19 and TRBJ1-6, with no clear D. CDR1 and CDR2 from the germline V gene are LNHDA and SQIVND (reference sequence). Trimming took off 5 bases at V and 0 bases at J, with 14 bases between the two ends. The CDR3 is made up of 17 amino acids.